The clone carrying this T cell receptor beta chain was picked up a small number of times. What it binds is not known. Clinical symptoms, serum thyroxine, TRAb, thyroid ultrasound and orbital computed tomography established diagnosis. From RNA transcripts, TCR beta CDR3 regions were amplified. TCR CDR3 underwent first-round RT-PCR with the HTBI primer set. One entry per CDR3 protein results from TCRdb running MiXCR on the multiplex PCR reads. The sample consists of 450,000 to 650,000 distinct CDR3 sequences, less than 25% of them appearing once. Between the trimmed V and J ends, which lost 5 bases and 6 bases, there was a span of 12 bases. Germline V gene lookup returns CDR1 SGHKS and CDR2 YYEKEE (reference sequence). This CDR3 is built from 12 residues. This sample was included in a study of T cells in Graves' hyperthyroidism and ophthalmopathy. The study, taken as a whole, reports: Expanded thyroid clonotypes (above 0.001) were mostly also found in blood.

The source material was blood. The clonotype comes from a man younger than 35 with Graves' hyperthyroidism. The chain couples TRBV5-5 to TRBJ2-7, with a tentative D call TRBD2 (5 bases). CDR3 bases: TGTGCCAGCAGGGATCTGGGGAGCGAGCAGTACTTC. As protein: CASRDLGSEQYF.